This T cell receptor (beta chain) was observed in a study of cytomegalovirus exposure and HLA in healthy donors. Study overall: A prior analysis found 117 million unique TCR beta sequences from 150 million to 200 million T cells.

The PCR used 60 Vbeta and 13 Jbeta primers. Using immunoSEQ multiplex PCR, the repertoire was profiled, and TCRdb retains in-frame clones only, with some absent. The sample holds roughly 200,000 clones, around 78% seen once. Germline V lookup: CDR1 LNHDA, CDR2 SQIVND (reference sequence). The CDR3 runs to 16 residues. Trimming cost V 3 bases and J 7 bases; bases outside gene matches: 12. This clonotype was sampled from a woman aged 25 to 39 in good health and CMV-seropositive. The sequencing sample was made of PBMCs. The rearrangement joins TRBV19 to TRBJ2-1; 7 nucleotides agree with TRBD2. The CDR3 bases are TGTGCCAGTAGTATGGGGGGGAGGTTCGTTGGTAATGAGCAGTTCTTC. Encoded protein: CASSMGGRFVGNEQFF. The whole variable domain, filled in from reference TRBV19 and TRBJ2-1, reads DGGITQSPKYLFRKEGQNVTLSCEQNLNHDAMYWYRQDPGQGLRLIYYSQIVNDFQKGDIAEGYSVSREKKESFPLTVTSAQKNPTAFYLCASSMGGRFVGNEQFFGPGTRLTVL.